Here is one TCR beta chain with its context. This sample stems from a study of OX40 agonist ivuxolimab in advanced cancers. Libraries were prepared by immunoSEQ multiplex PCR; TCRdb keeps only in-frame clonotypes and omits some of them. Of tens of thousands of clones in the sample, over 80% were seen once. Here the sequenced sample was CD4+ or CD8+ T cells sorted from blood, taken in a trial of the OX40 agonist ivuxolimab. This clonotype was obtained from an adult with an advanced solid tumor such as melanoma, head and neck, liver or kidney cancer.

For the CDR3, the DNA is TGTGCCAGCAGCGTAGGGGTGGACGAGCAGTACTTC. Its protein product is CASSVGVDEQYF. The chain uses TRBV28 and TRBJ2-7; D possibly corresponds to TRBD1 (5 bases). Germline loops: CDR1 MDHEN, CDR2 SYDVKM. Trimming pared 6 bases from V and 5 bases from J, leaving 11 bases between. The CDR3 contains 12 residues.